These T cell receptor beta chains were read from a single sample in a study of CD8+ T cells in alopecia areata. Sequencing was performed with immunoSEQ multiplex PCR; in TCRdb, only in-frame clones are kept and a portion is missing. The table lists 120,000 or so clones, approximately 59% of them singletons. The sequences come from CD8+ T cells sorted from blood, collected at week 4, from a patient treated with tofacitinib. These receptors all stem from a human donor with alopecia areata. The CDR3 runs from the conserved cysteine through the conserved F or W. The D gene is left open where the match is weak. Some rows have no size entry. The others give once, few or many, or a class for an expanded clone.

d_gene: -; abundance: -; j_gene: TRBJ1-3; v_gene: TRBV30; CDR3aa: CAWSVYGSGNTIYF; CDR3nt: TGTGCCTGGAGTGTGTACGGGTCTGGAAACACCATATATTTT
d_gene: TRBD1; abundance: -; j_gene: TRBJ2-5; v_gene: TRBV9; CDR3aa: CARLQGAWETQYF; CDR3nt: TGTGCCAGGCTCCAGGGGGCGTGGGAGACCCAGTACTTC
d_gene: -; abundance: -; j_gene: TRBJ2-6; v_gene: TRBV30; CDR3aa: CAWSEGASGANVLTF; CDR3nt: TGTGCCTGGAGTGAAGGGGCCTCTGGGGCCAACGTCCTGACTTTC
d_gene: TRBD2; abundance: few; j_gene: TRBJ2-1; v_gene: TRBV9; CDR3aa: CASSEKAGSSYNEQFF; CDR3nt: TGTGCCAGCAGCGAGAAAGCGGGGAGCTCCTACAATGAGCAGTTCTTC
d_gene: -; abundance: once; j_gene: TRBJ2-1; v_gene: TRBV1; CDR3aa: CTSSQGLLQPSYNEQFF; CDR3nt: TGCACCAGCAGCCAAGGTTTGCTGCAACCCTCCTACAATGAGCAGTTCTTC
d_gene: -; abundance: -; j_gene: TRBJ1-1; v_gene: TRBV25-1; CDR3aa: CASSDPDGARAFF; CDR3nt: TGTGCCAGCAGTGACCCGGACGGGGCCCGGGCTTTCTTT
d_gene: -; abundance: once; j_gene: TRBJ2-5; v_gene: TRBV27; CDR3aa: CASSLGDEETQYF; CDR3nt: TGTGCCAGCAGTTTAGGGGACGAAGAGACCCAGTACTTC
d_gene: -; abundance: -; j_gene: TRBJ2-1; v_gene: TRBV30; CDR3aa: CAWSIGDGYWSYNEQFF; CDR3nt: TGTGCCTGGAGTATTGGGGACGGGTATTGGTCCTACAATGAGCAGTTCTTC
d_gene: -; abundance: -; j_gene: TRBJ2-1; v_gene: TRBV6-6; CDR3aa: CASSQDEQFF; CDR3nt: TGTGCCAGCAGTCAGGATGAGCAGTTCTTC
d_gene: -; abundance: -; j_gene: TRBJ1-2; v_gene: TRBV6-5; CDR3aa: CASSLQENYGYTF; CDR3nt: TGTGCCAGCAGTTTGCAGGAGAACTATGGCTACACCTTC
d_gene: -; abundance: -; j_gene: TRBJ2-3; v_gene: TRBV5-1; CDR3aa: CASSPASTDTQYF; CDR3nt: TGCGCCAGCAGCCCCGCTAGCACAGATACGCAGTATTTT
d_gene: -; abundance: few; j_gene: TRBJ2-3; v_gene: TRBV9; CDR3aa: CASSVTRDTQYF; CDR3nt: TGTGCCAGCAGCGTTACAAGGGATACGCAGTATTTT
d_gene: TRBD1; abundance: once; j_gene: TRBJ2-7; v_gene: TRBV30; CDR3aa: CAWNVGTGSSYEQYF; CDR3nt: TGTGCCTGGAATGTTGGGACAGGGAGCTCCTACGAGCAGTACTTC
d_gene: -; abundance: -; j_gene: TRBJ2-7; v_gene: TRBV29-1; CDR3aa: CSGGPTGYEQYF; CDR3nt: TGCAGCGGGGGCCCAACAGGGTACGAGCAGTACTTC
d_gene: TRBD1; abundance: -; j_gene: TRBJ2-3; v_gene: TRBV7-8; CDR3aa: CASSLAIESTGDRSTDTQYF; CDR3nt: TGTGCCAGCAGCCTCGCGATAGAGTCTACAGGGGACAGAAGCACAGATACGCAGTATTTT
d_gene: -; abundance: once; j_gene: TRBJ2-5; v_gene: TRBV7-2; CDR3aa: CASSLEGGVETQYF; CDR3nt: TGTGCCAGCAGCTTAGAAGGCGGGGTCGAGACCCAGTACTTC
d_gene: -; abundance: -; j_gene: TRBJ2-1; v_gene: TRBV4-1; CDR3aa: CASSQAHSGRNEQFF; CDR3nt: TGCGCCAGCAGCCAAGCCCATTCGGGGAGGAATGAGCAGTTCTTC
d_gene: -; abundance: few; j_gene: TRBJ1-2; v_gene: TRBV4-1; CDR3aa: CASSQEAGTNYGYTF; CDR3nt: TGCGCCAGCAGCCAAGAGGCAGGGACCAACTATGGCTACACCTTC
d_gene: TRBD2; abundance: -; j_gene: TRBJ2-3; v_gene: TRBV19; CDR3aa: CASSASAFSTGGDTQYF; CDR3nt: TGTGCCAGTAGTGCCTCGGCCTTCTCAACGGGGGGAGATACGCAGTATTTT
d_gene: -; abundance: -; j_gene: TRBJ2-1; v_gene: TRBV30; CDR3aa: CAWSVIRNEQFF; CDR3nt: TGTGCCTGGAGTGTAATCAGAAATGAGCAGTTCTTC
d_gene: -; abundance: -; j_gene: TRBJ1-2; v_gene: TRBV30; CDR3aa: CAATRVQDGYTF; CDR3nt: TGTGCCGCGACAAGGGTTCAAGATGGCTACACCTTC
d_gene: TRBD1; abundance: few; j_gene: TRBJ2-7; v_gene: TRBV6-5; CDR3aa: CASSSTGARSYEQYF; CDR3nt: TGTGCCAGCAGTTCTACAGGGGCCCGCTCCTACGAGCAGTACTTC
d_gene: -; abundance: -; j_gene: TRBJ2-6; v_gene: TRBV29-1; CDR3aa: CSVETGSTGANVLTF; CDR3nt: TGCAGCGTTGAGACCGGCAGCACGGGGGCCAACGTCCTGACTTTC
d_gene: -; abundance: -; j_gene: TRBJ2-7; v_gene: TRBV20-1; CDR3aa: CSARRGYEQYF; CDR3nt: TGCAGTGCTAGGAGGGGCTACGAGCAGTACTTC
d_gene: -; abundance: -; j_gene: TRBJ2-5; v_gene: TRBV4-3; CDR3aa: CASSQGRGPGETQYF; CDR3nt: TGCGCCAGCAGCCAAGGAAGAGGCCCTGGAGAGACCCAGTACTTC
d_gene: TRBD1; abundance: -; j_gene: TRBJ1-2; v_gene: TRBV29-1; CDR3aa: CSVYRTGEAYGYTF; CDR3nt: TGCAGCGTCTACCGGACAGGGGAGGCCTATGGCTACACCTTC
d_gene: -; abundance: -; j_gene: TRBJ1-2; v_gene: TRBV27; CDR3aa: CASSLSTYYGYTF; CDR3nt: TGTGCCAGCAGTTTATCGACCTACTATGGCTACACCTTC
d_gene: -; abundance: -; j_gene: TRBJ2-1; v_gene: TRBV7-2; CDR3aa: CASSLVDTGTEQFF; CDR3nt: TGTGCCAGCAGCTTAGTCGACACGGGGACTGAGCAGTTCTTC
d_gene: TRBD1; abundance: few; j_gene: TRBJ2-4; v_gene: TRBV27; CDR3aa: CATSQGAANIQYF; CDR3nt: TGTGCCACCTCACAGGGGGCTGCAAACATTCAGTACTTC
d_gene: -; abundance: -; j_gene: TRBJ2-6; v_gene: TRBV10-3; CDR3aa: CAVEGTGANVLTF; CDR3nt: TGTGCCGTTGAGGGTACCGGGGCCAACGTCCTGACTTTC
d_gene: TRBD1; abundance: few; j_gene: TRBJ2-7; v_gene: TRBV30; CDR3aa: CAWSVLGQGDEQYF; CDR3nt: TGTGCCTGGAGTGTCCTGGGACAGGGTGACGAGCAGTACTTC
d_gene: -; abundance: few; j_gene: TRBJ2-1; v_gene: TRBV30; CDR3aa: CAWTSVRFGEQFF; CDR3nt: TGTGCCTGGACTAGCGTGCGTTTTGGTGAGCAGTTCTTC
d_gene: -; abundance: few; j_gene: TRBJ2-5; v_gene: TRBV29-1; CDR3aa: CSVPASSTETQYF; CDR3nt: TGCAGCGTCCCCGCCTCGAGTACAGAGACCCAGTACTTC
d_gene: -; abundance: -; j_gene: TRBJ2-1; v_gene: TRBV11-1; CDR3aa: CASSFDSNEQFF; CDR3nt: TGTGCCAGCAGCTTCGACAGCAATGAGCAGTTCTTC
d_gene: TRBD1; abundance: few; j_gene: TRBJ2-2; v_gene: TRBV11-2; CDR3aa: CASSSGQGNTGELFF; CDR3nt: TGTGCCAGCAGCTCCGGACAGGGTAACACCGGGGAGCTGTTTTTT
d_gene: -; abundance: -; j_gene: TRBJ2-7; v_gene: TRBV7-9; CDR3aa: CASSYRQDPYEQYF; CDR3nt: TGTGCCAGCAGCTACCGACAGGACCCCTACGAGCAGTACTTC
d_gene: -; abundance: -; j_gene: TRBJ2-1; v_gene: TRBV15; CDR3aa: CATSRVGRSIYNEQFF; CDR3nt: TGTGCCACCAGCAGAGTGGGCAGGAGTATCTACAATGAGCAGTTCTTC
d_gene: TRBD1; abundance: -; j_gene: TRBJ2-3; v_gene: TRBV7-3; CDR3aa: CASRPGTGGADTQYF; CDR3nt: TGTGCCAGCAGACCCGGGACAGGGGGCGCAGATACGCAGTATTTT
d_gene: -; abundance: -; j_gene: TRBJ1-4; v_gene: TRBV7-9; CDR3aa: CASSDPHREKLFF; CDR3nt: TGTGCCAGCAGCGATCCTCACCGAGAAAAACTGTTTTTT
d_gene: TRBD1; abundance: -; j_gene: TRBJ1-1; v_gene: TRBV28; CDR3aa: CAGGQGTEAFF; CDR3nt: TGTGCCGGAGGACAGGGCACTGAAGCTTTCTTT
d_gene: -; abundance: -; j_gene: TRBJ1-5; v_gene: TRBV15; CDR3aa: CATSRTRGTNQPQHF; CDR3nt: TGTGCCACCAGCAGAACCAGGGGCACCAATCAGCCCCAGCATTTT
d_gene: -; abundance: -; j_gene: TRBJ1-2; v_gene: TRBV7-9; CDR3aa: CASSQDYGYTF; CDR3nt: TGTGCCAGCAGCCAGGACTATGGCTACACCTTC
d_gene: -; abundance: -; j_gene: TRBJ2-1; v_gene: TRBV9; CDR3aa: CASSQGSNEQFF; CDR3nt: TGTGCCAGCAGCCAAGGCAGCAATGAGCAGTTCTTC
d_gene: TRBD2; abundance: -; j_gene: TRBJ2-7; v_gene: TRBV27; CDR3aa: CASSLSGTNEQYF; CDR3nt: TGTGCCAGCAGTTTATCCGGGACTAACGAGCAGTACTTC
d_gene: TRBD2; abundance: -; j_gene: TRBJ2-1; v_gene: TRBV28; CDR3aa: CASSQTSAEQFF; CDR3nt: TGTGCCAGCAGTCAGACTAGCGCTGAGCAGTTCTTC
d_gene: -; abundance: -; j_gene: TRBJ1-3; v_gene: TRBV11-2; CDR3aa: CASSQDKGKRNTIYF; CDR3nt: TGTGCCAGCAGCCAAGATAAAGGCAAACGAAACACCATATATTTT
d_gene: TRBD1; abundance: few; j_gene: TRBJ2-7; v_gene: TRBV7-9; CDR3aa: CASSRAGTGNYEQYF; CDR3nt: TGTGCCAGCAGCCGAGCCGGGACAGGGAACTACGAGCAGTACTTC
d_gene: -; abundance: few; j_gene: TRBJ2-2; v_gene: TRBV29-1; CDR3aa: CSVRENTGELFF; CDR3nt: TGCAGCGTGAGAGAGAACACCGGGGAGCTGTTTTTT
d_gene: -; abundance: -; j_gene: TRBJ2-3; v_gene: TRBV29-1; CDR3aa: CSVEGQADTQYF; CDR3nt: TGCAGCGTTGAAGGCCAGGCAGATACGCAGTATTTT
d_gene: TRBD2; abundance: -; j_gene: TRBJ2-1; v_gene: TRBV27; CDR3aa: CASSLWGLAGDNEQFF; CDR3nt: TGTGCCAGCAGTTTATGGGGACTAGCGGGGGACAATGAGCAGTTCTTC
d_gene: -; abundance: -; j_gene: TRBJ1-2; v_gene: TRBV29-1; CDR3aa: CSVEDTPNYGYTF; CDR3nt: TGCAGCGTTGAAGACACGCCTAACTATGGCTACACCTTC
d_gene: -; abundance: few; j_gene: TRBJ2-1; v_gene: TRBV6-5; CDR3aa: CASSTGWSNKFF; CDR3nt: TGTGCCAGCAGTACGGGCTGGAGTAACAAGTTCTTC
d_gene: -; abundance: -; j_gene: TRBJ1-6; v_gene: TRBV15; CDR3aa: CATSWGGNSPLHF; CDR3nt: TGTGCCACCAGCTGGGGGGGGAATTCACCCCTCCACTTT
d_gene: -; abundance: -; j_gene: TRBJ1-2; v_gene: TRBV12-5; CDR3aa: CASGRQYRLHGYTF; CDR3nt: TGTGCTAGTGGGCGACAGTATCGTCTTCATGGCTACACCTTC
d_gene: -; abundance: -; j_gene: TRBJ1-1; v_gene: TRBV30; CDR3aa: CAWSFGVGGTEAFF; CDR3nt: TGTGCCTGGAGTTTCGGGGTCGGGGGCACTGAAGCTTTCTTT
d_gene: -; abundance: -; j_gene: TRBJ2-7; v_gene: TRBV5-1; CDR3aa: CASSLTSSEQYF; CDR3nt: TGCGCCAGCAGCTTGACGTCCAGCGAGCAGTACTTC
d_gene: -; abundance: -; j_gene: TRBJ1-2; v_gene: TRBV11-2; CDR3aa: CASSLAAGAEGYTF; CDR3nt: TGTGCCAGCAGCTTAGCCGCAGGGGCGGAGGGCTACACCTTC